The entry below gives a single T cell receptor beta chain sequence along with its context. The germline CDR1 and CDR2 sequences are SGHRS and YFSETQ. The V gene lost 4 bases and the J gene lost 6 bases, with 13 bases spanning the gap. This CDR3 comprises 13 residues. Assay: immunoSEQ multiplex PCR; the TCRdb copy retains only in-frame clones and omits some. This sample has approximately 190,000 clones, with roughly four fifths found just once. The data originate from a study of blood T cell repertoires in COVID-19. Across the whole study: Acute and convalescent COVID-19 samples came from the United States, Italy and Spain. PBMCs, B-cell-depleted T cells, or T cells were the source of the cDNA or gDNA that made up the material.

The sequenced sample consisted of peripheral blood. This receptor was identified in a woman in her seventies with active or convalescent COVID-19. The gene calls are TRBV5-1 and TRBJ1-2; a possible D gene is TRBD1 (5 bases). The CDR3 bases are TGCGCCAGCAGCCCCATGGGGGGAAATGGCTACACCTTC. Translating gives CASSPMGGNGYTF.